This TCR beta chain emerged from a study of T cell responses to AZD1222 COVID-19 vaccine. Data came from immunoSEQ multiplex PCR; TCRdb stores just in-frame clones and leaves some out. This repertoire shows some 92,000 clones, 91% found once; its top ten account for around 6.8%. CDR1 and CDR2 from the germline V gene are SEHNR and FQNEAQ (reference sequence). Between the trimmed V and J ends, which lost 1 base and 4 bases, there was a span of 13 bases. The CDR3 spans 15 residues. This clonotype was sampled from an adult in good health. The input for sequencing was peripheral blood, taken on day 0 of AZD1222 vaccination. This sequence joins TRBV7-9 and TRBJ1-2; TRBD1 is a possible D gene (6 bases). The CDR3 DNA sequence: TGTGCCAGCAGCTTAGTGGGGGCGCCCACCTATGGCTACACCTTC. It specifies CASSLVGAPTYGYTF.